The present TCR beta chain was sequenced within a study of OX40 agonist ivuxolimab in advanced cancers. Study summary: Given to patients was ivuxolimab, an agonistic anti-OX40 (CD134) antibody. The study enrolled dose-escalation patients with hepatocellular carcinoma, melanoma, renal cell or head and neck cancer.

Study outcomes and limitations: CD8+ T cells showed, on average, more clonal expansion than CD4+ cells.

V shed 5 bases and J 15 bases; nucleotides not matched to a gene: 12. Germline V gene lookup returns CDR1 SGDLS and CDR2 YYNGEE. The CDR3 loop spans 12 amino acids. Of note for this clone: Its specificity is not known.

Only in-frame clones appear in the TCRdb table, and some are missing; sequencing was by immunoSEQ multiplex PCR. The sample lists around 90,000 clones, approximately 90% seen once, with around 7% in the top ten. The sample was CD4+ or CD8+ T cells sorted from blood, taken in a trial of the OX40 agonist ivuxolimab. The receptor comes from an adult with an advanced solid tumor such as melanoma, head and neck, liver or kidney cancer. The chain recombines TRBV9 with TRBJ2-3; 7 bases fit TRBD2. The CDR3 sequence is CASSGDGGSQYF. The CDR3 coding sequence is TGTGCCAGCAGTGGGGATGGCGGGAGTCAATATTTT.